This TCR beta chain appears in the sequencing data of a study of blood T cells in healthy people across ages. V was shortened by 7 bases and J by 5 bases, with 11 bases between the two germline ends. Germline lookup yields CDR1 MNHEY and CDR2 SVGEGT. This CDR3 is built from 12 residues. A second PCR, run for about 7 to 11 cycles, used a sample-barcoded 5' primer plus a J-beta primer mix. TCRdb called the 5' RACE reads again in MiXCR, with one record for every CDR3 protein. The sample carries more than 650,000 distinct CDR3 sequences, about 55% recorded once. This clonotype was seen only a few times. V gene TRBV6-2 or TRBV6-3 combines with J gene TRBJ1-2; a possible D gene is TRBD1 (5 bases). The source is a man older than 75 in good health. The material sequenced was blood. Here the CDR3 DNA reads TGTGCCAGCAACGAAGGGACTTATGGCTACACCTTC. Translated: CASNEGTYGYTF.